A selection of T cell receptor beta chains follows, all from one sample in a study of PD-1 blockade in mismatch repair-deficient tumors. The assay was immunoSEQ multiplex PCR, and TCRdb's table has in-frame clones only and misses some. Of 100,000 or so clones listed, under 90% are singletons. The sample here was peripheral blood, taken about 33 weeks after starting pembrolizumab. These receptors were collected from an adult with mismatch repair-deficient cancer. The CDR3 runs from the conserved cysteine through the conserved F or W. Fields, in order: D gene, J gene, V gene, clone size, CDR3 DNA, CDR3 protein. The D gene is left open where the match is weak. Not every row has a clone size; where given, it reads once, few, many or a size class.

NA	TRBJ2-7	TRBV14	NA	TGTGCCAGCAGCCAAGGGAGGGCGTACGAGCAGTACTTC	CASSQGRAYEQYF
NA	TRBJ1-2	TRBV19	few	TGTGCCAGTAGTATCTTCGGACGAAACTATGGCTACACCTTC	CASSIFGRNYGYTF
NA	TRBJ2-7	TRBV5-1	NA	TGCGCCAGCAGCTCCTCGTGGTGGGAGCAGTACTTC	CASSSSWWEQYF
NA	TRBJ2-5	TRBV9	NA	TGTGCCAGCAGCACGCTCCGGGATAACGAGAGAGAGACCCAGTACTTC	CASSTLRDNERETQYF
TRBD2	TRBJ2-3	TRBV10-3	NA	TGTGCCATCAGTGAAATGACTAGCGGTGGCACAGATACGCAGTATTTT	CAISEMTSGGTDTQYF
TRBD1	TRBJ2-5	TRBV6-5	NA	TGTGCCAGCAGGCAGGGGGATCGAGAGACCCAGTACTTC	CASRQGDRETQYF
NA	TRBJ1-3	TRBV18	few	TGTGCCAGCTCACCACGTCAAAGAGGCAGCTCTGGAAACACCATATATTTT	CASSPRQRGSSGNTIYF
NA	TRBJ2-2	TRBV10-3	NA	TGTGCCATCAGACTCCGGTCCGACAAGAACACCGGGGAGCTGTTTTTT	CAIRLRSDKNTGELFF
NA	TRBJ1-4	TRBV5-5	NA	TGTGCCAGCAGAAGGGTTGGTGAAAAACTGTTTTTT	CASRRVGEKLFF
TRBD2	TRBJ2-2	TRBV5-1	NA	TGCGCCAGCAGCTTCAAGCGGGAGGGTACCGGGGAGCTGTTTTTT	CASSFKREGTGELFF
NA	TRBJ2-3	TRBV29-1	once	TGCAGCGTTGAATCGGGTAGCGCAGATACGCAGTATTTT	CSVESGSADTQYF
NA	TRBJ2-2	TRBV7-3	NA	TGTGCCAGCAGCTTGGGGAACACCGGGGAGCTGTTTTTT	CASSLGNTGELFF
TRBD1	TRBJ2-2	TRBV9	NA	TGTGCCAGCAGCGCGGATCCACAGGGGTTCACCGGGGAGCTGTTTTTT	CASSADPQGFTGELFF
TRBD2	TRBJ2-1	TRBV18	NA	TGTGCCAGCTCTCGGACTAGCCCATGGAATGAGCAGTTCTTC	CASSRTSPWNEQFF
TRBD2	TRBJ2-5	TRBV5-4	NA	TGTGCCAGCAGCTTGGGGGTAGCGGGAGGCGCTGGGGAGACCCAGTACTTC	CASSLGVAGGAGETQYF
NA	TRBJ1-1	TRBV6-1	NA	TGTGCCAGCAGTGAAGTTTGGGGGGCGGTGAACACTGAAGCTTTCTTT	CASSEVWGAVNTEAFF
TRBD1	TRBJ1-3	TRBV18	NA	TGTGCCAGCTCACCGGGACAGGCGGGAAACACCATATATTTT	CASSPGQAGNTIYF
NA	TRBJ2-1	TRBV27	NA	TGTGCCAGCAGTAACGGCAATGAGCAGTTCTTC	CASSNGNEQFF
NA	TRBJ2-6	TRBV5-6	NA	TGTGCCAGTACCCTAGGGGGATCTGGGGCCAACGTCCTGACTTTC	CASTLGGSGANVLTF
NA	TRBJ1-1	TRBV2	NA	TGTGCCACCACCTCGACAGAGAACACTGAAGCTTTCTTT	CATTSTENTEAFF
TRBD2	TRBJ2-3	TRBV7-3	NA	TGTGCCAGCAGCTCACTAGCGGGAGGGCCGGGAGATACGCAGTATTTT	CASSSLAGGPGDTQYF
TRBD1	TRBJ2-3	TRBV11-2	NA	TGTGCCAGCAGCTCGATAATTACAGGGGGAGGCACAGATACGCAGTATTTT	CASSSIITGGGTDTQYF
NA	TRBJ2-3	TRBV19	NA	TGTGCCAGTAGTATAGGTAGTCCGGGAGTGTACGCAGATACGCAGTATTTT	CASSIGSPGVYADTQYF
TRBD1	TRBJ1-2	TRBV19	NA	TGTGCCAGTAGTCTCGGGACAGGGGATGGCTACACCTTC	CASSLGTGDGYTF
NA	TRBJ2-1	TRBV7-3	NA	TGTGCCAGCAGCTTAACAACCGGGAATGAGCAGTTCTTC	CASSLTTGNEQFF
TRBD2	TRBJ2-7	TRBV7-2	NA	TGTGCCAGCAGCTCAACTAGCGGTCTGGCCTACGAGCAGTACTTC	CASSSTSGLAYEQYF
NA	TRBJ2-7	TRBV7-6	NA	TGTGCCAGCAGCTGGAACAGGGGGGGGTACGAGCAGTACTTC	CASSWNRGGYEQYF
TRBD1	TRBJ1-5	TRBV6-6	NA	TGTGCCAGCAGAGACAGGGACGGCAATCAGCCCCAGCATTTT	CASRDRDGNQPQHF
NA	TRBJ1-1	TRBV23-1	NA	TGCGCCAGCAGCCCGAGGACGGGGAACACTGAAGCTTTCTTT	CASSPRTGNTEAFF
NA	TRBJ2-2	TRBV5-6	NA	TGTGCCAGCAGCTTAGGCAGAAACACCGGGGAGCTGTTTTTT	CASSLGRNTGELFF
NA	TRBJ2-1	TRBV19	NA	TGTGCCAGTACCGAGGGAGGGGGAGGGTACAATGAGCAGTTCTTC	CASTEGGGGYNEQFF
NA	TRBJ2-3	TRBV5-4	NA	TGTGCCAGCAGCCCGCGAGGCAGCACAGATACGCAGTATTTT	CASSPRGSTDTQYF